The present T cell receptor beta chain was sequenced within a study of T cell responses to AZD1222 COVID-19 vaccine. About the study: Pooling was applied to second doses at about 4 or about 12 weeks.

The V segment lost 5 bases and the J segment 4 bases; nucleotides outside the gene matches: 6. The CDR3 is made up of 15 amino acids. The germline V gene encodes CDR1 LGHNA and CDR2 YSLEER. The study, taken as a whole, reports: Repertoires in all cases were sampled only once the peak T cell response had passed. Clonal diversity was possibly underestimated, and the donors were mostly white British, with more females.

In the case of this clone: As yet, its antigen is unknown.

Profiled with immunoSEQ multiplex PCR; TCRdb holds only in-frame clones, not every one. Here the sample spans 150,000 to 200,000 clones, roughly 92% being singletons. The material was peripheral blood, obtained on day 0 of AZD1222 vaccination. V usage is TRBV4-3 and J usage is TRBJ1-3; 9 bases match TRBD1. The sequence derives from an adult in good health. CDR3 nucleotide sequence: TGCGCCAGCAGCTTGGGACAGGGTGGCGGAAACACCATATATTTT. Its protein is CASSLGQGGGNTIYF.